One and the same sample provided the 32 T cell receptor beta chains below, sequenced in a study of Graves' ophthalmopathy and Graves' hyperthyroidism. The study amplified TCR beta CDR3 regions using RNA transcripts. RT-PCR in the first round used HTBI primers; a second-round multiplex PCR followed. TCRdb itself ran the multiplex PCR reads through MiXCR, one entry per CDR3 protein. The data contain over a million distinct CDR3 sequences, less than 45% of them singletons. Sequencing was done on a sample of peripheral blood or thyroid tissue (not recorded which). The receptors originated from an adult man with Graves' hyperthyroidism.

The chain employs TRBV4-1 and TRBJ1-2, with a weak D call TRBD1 (5 bases). V lost 5 bases and J lost 0, with 16 bases in between. Germline V lookup: CDR1 MGHRA, CDR2 YSYEKL. The CDR3 loop spans 16 amino acids. The chain's CDR3 is CASSAPGLISNYGYTF. CDR3 sequence (DNA): TGCGCCAGCAGCGCACCGGGACTGATTTCTAACTATGGCTACACCTTC.

This clonotype has a handful of counts. This chain links TRBV5-6 with TRBJ2-5; D is unresolved. CDR1 is SGHDT, CDR2 YYEEEE, per germline. V was shortened by 8 bases and J by 5 bases, with 13 bases between the two germline ends. The CDR3 runs 12 residues. CDR3 bases: TGTGCCAGTCATTTGTCGGCGGAGACCCAGTACTTC. It is translated as CASHLSAETQYF.

The chain joins TRBV11-2 to TRBJ1-2; no clear D gene. This CDR3 contains 15 residues. Germline CDR1 SGHAT, CDR2 FQNNGV. V was trimmed by 3 bases and J by 4 bases, leaving 15 bases between them. CDR3 DNA sequence: TGTGCCAGCAGCTTCGGCCGGGGATCCCGCTATGGCTACACCTTC. The encoded protein is CASSFGRGSRYGYTF.

The J gene is TRBJ2-5, the V gene TRBV15; D assignment may be TRBD1 or TRBD2 (5 bases each). The CDR3 runs 16 residues. V was pared by 0 bases and J by 5 bases, with 16 bases between. Germline CDR1 reads LNHNV; CDR2 reads YYDKDF (reference sequence). CDR3 loop: CATSRDRASGGETQYF. The CDR3 DNA reads as TGTGCCACCAGCAGAGACAGGGCGTCTGGAGGCGAGACCCAGTACTTC.

This clonotype has just one count. V and J are TRBV10-3 and TRBJ1-2; 8 nucleotides align to TRBD1. CDR1 is ENHRY, CDR2 SYGVKD, per germline. The CDR3 is made up of 16 amino acids. V was pared by 2 bases and J by 8 bases, with 13 bases of the junction left unmatched. In DNA form, the CDR3 reads TGTGCCATCAGTGAGGGACAGGGCCTTTCAATGAGGGGCTACACCTTC. Protein sequence: CAISEGQGLSMRGYTF.

This clonotype was detected many times. This chain joins TRBV10-3 and TRBJ1-2; D might be TRBD1 (5 bases). There are 12 residues in the CDR3. Per the germline V gene, CDR1 is ENHRY and CDR2 is SYGVKD. V was cut by 7 bases and J by 8 bases, with 14 bases left in between. The CDR3 DNA is TGTGCCATCACCGACAGCTTTAGCGGCTACACCTTC. This gives the protein CAITDSFSGYTF.

In DNA, the CDR3 is TGTGCCAGCTCACCACCCGGGCGGGGCGACGAGCAGTACTTC. Amino acid sequence: CASSPPGRGDEQYF. V and J are TRBV18 and TRBJ2-7, with TRBD2 as a possible D gene (6 bases). CDR1 KGHSH and CDR2 LQKENI come from the germline V gene. CDR3 length: 14 amino acids. Trimming shortened V by 0 bases and J by 5 bases, and 11 bases separated the two germline ends.

This clonotype was counted ten times or more. V is TRBV24-1 and J is TRBJ2-5, with a weak D call TRBD1 (5 bases). CDR3 length: 15 residues. Germline V gives CDR1 KGHDR, CDR2 SFDVKD. Trimming cost V 0 bases and J 1 base, with 8 bases left between them. For the CDR3, the DNA is TGTGCCACCAGTGATTTGACAGGAGTCCAAGAGACCCAGTACTTC. Translating gives CATSDLTGVQETQYF.

This clonotype was seen more than once but under ten times. The chain has TRBV6-1 and TRBJ1-2; D unresolved. The CDR3 runs 14 residues. The germline gives CDR1 MNHNS, CDR2 SASEGT. Trimming cost V 3 bases and J 3 bases, with 11 bases left between them. CDR3 in DNA: TGTGCCAGCAGTGACTTGGTAACAGACTATGGCTACACCTTC. Protein product: CASSDLVTDYGYTF.

This clonotype was recorded at least ten times. The CDR3 DNA reads as TGTGCCAGCACTCCGGGACCCCACGAGCAGTACTTC. Translated: CASTPGPHEQYF. The chain joins TRBV7-9 to TRBJ2-7; either TRBD1 or TRBD2 may supply D (5 bases each). V lost 7 bases and J lost 5, with 12 bases in between. CDR3 size: 12 residues. Germline V gene data show CDR1 as SEHNR and CDR2 as FQNEAQ (reference sequence).

This clonotype was detected many times. This chain links TRBV5-6 with TRBJ1-6; D uncertain. The ends were cut back, 0 bases at V and 13 bases at J, with 14 bases in the middle. Germline V gives CDR1 SGHDT, CDR2 YYEEEE. The length of the CDR3 is 14 residues. In DNA form, the CDR3 reads TGTGCCAGCAGCTTGGTCAGTGAGGTATCGCCCCTCCACTTT. Translation gives CASSLVSEVSPLHF.

This clonotype appeared a few times. The chain carries TRBV9 and TRBJ2-7; the D gene could be TRBD1 or TRBD2 (5 bases each). This CDR3 has 16 residues. Germline V CDR1 and CDR2: SGDLS, YYNGEE. V was trimmed by 5 bases and J by 2 bases, leaving 20 bases between them. In nucleotides, the CDR3 is TGTGCCAGCAGTGGACGCAGGGAGCGGTTCCCCTACGAGCAGTACTTC. Translated: CASSGRRERFPYEQYF.

The chain joins TRBV25-1 to TRBJ2-6; maybe TRBD1 (6 bases). Germline CDR1 MGHDK, CDR2 SYGVNS. The V end was cut by 11 bases, the J end by 3 bases, with 20 bases between. This CDR3 contains 16 residues. CDR3 bases: TGTGCCTGGAGTGTTCGGTCAGGGGTTGGGGCCAACGTCCTGACTTTC. Translating it yields CAWSVRSGVGANVLTF.

The rearrangement links TRBV12-3 or TRBV12-4 to TRBJ1-2, with 10 bases that match TRBD1. V lost 3 bases to trimming and J lost 8 bases; unmatched junction nucleotides: 6. The CDR3 is 14 residues long. CDR3 amino acids: CASSLWDRGVGYTF. CDR3 coding DNA: TGTGCCAGCAGTTTGTGGGACAGGGGAGTCGGCTACACCTTC.

About this clonotype itself: Just one base apart from a much larger clone, this may be a read error. The chain has TRBV29-1 and TRBJ1-6; 8 bases map to TRBD1. CDR3 length: 14 amino acids. Germline lookup yields CDR1 SQVTM and CDR2 ANQGSEA. CDR3 sequence reads: CSAPTGAANPPLHF. For the CDR3, the DNA is TGCAGTGCCCCGACAGGGGCGGCAAATCCACCCCTCCACTTT.

This clonotype was seen ten or more times. V is TRBV5-8 and J is TRBJ1-2; D unclear. V lost 4 bases to trimming and J lost 1 base, with 11 bases between them. Germline CDR1 and CDR2: SGHTS and YDEGEE. CDR3 length: 14 amino acids. CDR3 bases: TGTGCCAGCAGCCCAGGTGTCGTTAACTATGGCTACACCTTC. Its protein is CASSPGVVNYGYTF.

Note on this clonotype: This sequence may be a read error, since a much larger clone differs from it by one base. The chain carries TRBV7-9 and TRBJ2-7; 7 bases map to TRBD2. Trimming took 6 bases from V and 0 from J; bases not matched to a gene: 8. Per the germline V gene, CDR1 is SEHNR and CDR2 is FQNEAQ (reference sequence). This CDR3 contains 15 residues. The CDR3 loop reads CASSAWEGSSYEQYF. CDR3 DNA: TGTGCCAGCAGTGCCTGGGAGGGGAGCTCCTACGAGCAGTACTTC.

The V and J genes are TRBV9 and TRBJ2-7; 8 bases agree with TRBD2. The DNA end is a closer match to TRBJ2-1, so the J assignment may be wrong. CDR1 and CDR2 from the germline V gene are SGDLS and YYNGEE. The CDR3 totals 14 residues. CDR3 DNA: TGTGCCAGCAGCACCCAGCGGGGGCTCGATGAGCAGTTCTTC. Its protein product is CASSTQRGLDEQFF.

This clonotype was found many times. The rearrangement uses TRBV12-3 or TRBV12-4 and TRBJ2-7, with 8 bases that match TRBD1. V shed 5 bases and J 3 bases; nucleotides not matched to a gene: 6. The CDR3 contains 14 residues. The CDR3, as DNA: TGTGCCAGCAGTCCCTCGGGGACAGGCTACGAGCAGTACTTC. It specifies CASSPSGTGYEQYF.

This clonotype was recorded many times. CDR3 DNA sequence: TGCGCCAGCAGCTTTGGCATGAACACTGAAGCTTTCTTT. It codes for CASSFGMNTEAFF. This sequence joins TRBV5-1 and TRBJ1-1; D unresolved. CDR3 length equals 13 residues. V lost 2 bases, J lost 0 bases, and 5 bases lay in between. Germline CDR1 is SGHRS and CDR2 is YFSETQ.

This chain joins TRBV2 and TRBJ2-7; TRBD2 matches at 7 bases. CDR3 length: 17 amino acids. The J segment lost 3 bases and the V segment lost 6 bases, leaving 17 bases of the junction unmatched. Per germline, CDR1 SNHLY and CDR2 FYNNEI. The CDR3 protein is CASSLGAVTAGFYEQYF. The CDR3 region has the DNA TGTGCCAGCAGCTTAGGGGCGGTTACAGCGGGGTTCTACGAGCAGTACTTC. Using reference TRBV2 and TRBJ2-7 for the parts outside the CDR3, the full variable domain is EPEVTQTPSHQVTQMGQEVILRCVPISNHLYFYWYRQILGQKVEFLVSFYNNEISEKSEIFDDQFSVERPDGSNFTLKIRSTKLEDSAMYFCASSLGAVTAGFYEQYFGPGTRLTVT.

Many counts were recorded for this clonotype. This chain's CDR3 is CASYPGDWMNSPLHF. CDR3 DNA sequence: TGTGCCAGCTACCCCGGGGACTGGATGAATTCACCCCTCCACTTT. This chain uses TRBV2 with TRBJ1-6; D may be TRBD1 (5 bases). Trimming pared 8 bases from V and 7 bases from J, leaving 18 bases between. From germline, CDR1 is SNHLY and CDR2 FYNNEI. This CDR3 is 15 amino acids long.

The V call is TRBV19, the J call TRBJ1-3, with TRBD1 identical over 8 bases. V gave up 6 bases and J gave up 0 bases; unmatched junction bases: 13. CDR1 is LNHDA, CDR2 SQIVND, per germline (reference sequence). The CDR3 contains 18 residues. The CDR3: CASSHPAGGEDSGNTIYF. The CDR3 bases are TGTGCCAGTAGCCACCCGGCAGGGGGCGAAGACTCTGGAAACACCATATATTTT.

There are many counts of this clonotype. J is TRBJ2-5 and V is TRBV6-5; D tentatively fits TRBD1 or TRBD2 (5 bases each). The V end was cut by 5 bases, the J end by 7 bases, with 20 bases between. This CDR3 spans 15 amino acids. Germline CDR1 and CDR2: MNHEY and SVGAGI. CDR3: CASSPGTGRSWTQYF. CDR3 nucleotide sequence: TGTGCCAGCAGTCCCGGGACGGGGAGAAGTTGGACCCAGTACTTC.

DNA of the CDR3: TGTGCCAGCAGTTCCGTGGCAGGGTCATACGAGCAGTACTTC. It yields the protein CASSSVAGSYEQYF. This chain uses TRBV6-6 with TRBJ2-7; D is perhaps TRBD1 (5 bases). V lost 4 bases to trimming and J lost 4 bases, with 14 bases between them. Germline CDR1 and CDR2: MNHNY and SVGAGI (reference sequence). This CDR3 has 14 residues.

This clonotype was observed a handful of times. The J gene is TRBJ1-3, the V gene TRBV7-8; TRBD1 is a possible D gene (6 bases). The germline V and J ends were trimmed by 5 bases and 0 bases, with 20 bases remaining between them. CDR3 length: 18 amino acids. The V gene's germline CDR1 is SGHVS and CDR2 FQNEAQ. This CDR3 reads CASSPRGPGVNSGNTIYF. CDR3 nucleotides: TGTGCCAGCAGCCCCAGAGGCCCAGGGGTCAACTCTGGAAACACCATATATTTT. Using reference TRBV7-8 and TRBJ1-3 for the parts outside the CDR3, the full variable domain is GAGVSQSPRYKVAKRGQDVALRCDPISGHVSLFWYQQALGQGPEFLTYFQNEAQLDKSGLPSDRFFAERPEGSVSTLKIQRTQQEDSAVYLCASSPRGPGVNSGNTIYFGEGSWLTVV.

The chain carries TRBV11-2 and TRBJ2-7, with D uncertain. The CDR3 extends over 11 amino acids. Germline lookup yields CDR1 SGHAT and CDR2 FQNNGV. V lost 7 bases and J lost 4, with 8 bases in between. The CDR3: CASNPGYEQYF. CDR3 nucleotide sequence: TGTGCCAGCAACCCAGGTTACGAGCAGTACTTC.

In this sample, this clonotype turned up many times. V usage is TRBV5-1 and J usage is TRBJ1-2; D ambiguous. V lost 0 bases, J lost 4 bases, and 16 bases lay in between. Germline assignment: CDR1 SGHRS and CDR2 YFSETQ. This CDR3 has 16 residues. CDR3 amino acids: CASSLGESGNFYGYTF. The CDR3, as DNA: TGCGCCAGCAGCTTGGGGGAAAGCGGAAATTTCTATGGCTACACCTTC.

At least ten counts were recorded for this clonotype. The junction does not match germline at one end; this may be a read error. CDR3 in DNA: TGTGCCAGCAGTCAAGAGTCGGGCAGGGAAGCTTTCTTT. Protein: CASSQESGREAFF. The chain employs TRBV3-1 and TRBJ1-1; D is unresolved. The V gene's germline CDR1 is LGHDT and CDR2 YNNKEL (reference sequence). The CDR3 loop spans 13 amino acids.

This clonotype was seen only a few times. V and J are TRBV15 and TRBJ1-1; D is possibly TRBD1 (5 bases). The germline V gene has CDR1 LNHNV and CDR2 YYDKDF (reference sequence). CDR3 length: 13 amino acids. The V end was cut by 0 bases, the J end by 6 bases, with 8 bases between. DNA of the CDR3: TGTGCCACCAGCAGAGACAGGGTTCCTGAAGCTTTCTTT. It is translated as CATSRDRVPEAFF.

V is TRBV25-1 and J is TRBJ1-2; D is ambiguous. This CDR3 region has 14 residues. The germline CDR1 and CDR2 sequences are MGHDK and SYGVNS. CDR3 loop: CANPPEVPNYGYTF. CDR3 in DNA: TGTGCTAACCCCCCCGAGGTCCCCAACTATGGCTACACCTTC.

This clonotype was counted many times. The rearrangement links TRBV7-9 to TRBJ2-7; 8 positions match TRBD1. This CDR3 has 16 amino acids. Germline V CDR1 and CDR2: SEHNR, FQNEAQ (reference sequence). The V segment lost 1 base and the J segment 1 base; nucleotides outside the gene matches: 6. CDR3 sequence reads: CASSLGDRPASYEQYF. The CDR3 nucleotides are TGTGCCAGCAGCTTAGGGGACAGGCCAGCTTCCTACGAGCAGTACTTC.